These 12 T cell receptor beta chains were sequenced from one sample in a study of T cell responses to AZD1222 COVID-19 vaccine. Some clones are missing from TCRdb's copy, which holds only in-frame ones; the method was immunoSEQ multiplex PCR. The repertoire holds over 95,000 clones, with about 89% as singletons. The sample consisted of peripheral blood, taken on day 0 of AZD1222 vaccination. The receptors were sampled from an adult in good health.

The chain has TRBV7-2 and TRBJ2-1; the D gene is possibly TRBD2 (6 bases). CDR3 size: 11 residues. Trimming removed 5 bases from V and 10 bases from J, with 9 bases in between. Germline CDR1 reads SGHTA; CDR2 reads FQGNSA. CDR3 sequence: CASSGGSEQFF. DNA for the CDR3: TGTGCCAGCAGCGGGGGGTCCGAGCAGTTCTTC.

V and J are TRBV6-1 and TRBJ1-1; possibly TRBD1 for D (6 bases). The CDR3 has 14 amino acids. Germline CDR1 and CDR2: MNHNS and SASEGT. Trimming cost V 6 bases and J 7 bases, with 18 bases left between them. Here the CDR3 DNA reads TGTGCCAGCAGCCACCTGGACAGAAGAAGTGAAGCTTTCTTT. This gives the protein CASSHLDRRSEAFF.

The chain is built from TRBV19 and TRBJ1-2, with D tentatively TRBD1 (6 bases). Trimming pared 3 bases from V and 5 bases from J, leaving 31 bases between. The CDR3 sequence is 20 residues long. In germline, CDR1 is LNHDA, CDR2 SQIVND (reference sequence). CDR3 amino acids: CASSILSSGVAISRAYGYTF. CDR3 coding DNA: TGTGCCAGTAGTATTCTCTCTTCAGGGGTTGCTATTTCTCGGGCTTATGGCTACACCTTC.

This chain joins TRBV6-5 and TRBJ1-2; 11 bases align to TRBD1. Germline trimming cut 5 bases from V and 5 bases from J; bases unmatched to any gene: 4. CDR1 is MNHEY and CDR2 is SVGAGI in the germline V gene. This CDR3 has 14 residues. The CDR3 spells CASSRDRGGYGYTF. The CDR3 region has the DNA TGTGCCAGCAGTCGGGACAGGGGGGGGTATGGCTACACCTTC.

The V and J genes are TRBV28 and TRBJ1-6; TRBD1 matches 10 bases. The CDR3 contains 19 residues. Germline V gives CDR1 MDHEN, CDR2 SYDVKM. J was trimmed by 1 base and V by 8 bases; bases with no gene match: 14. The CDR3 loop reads CASRPRDRGLVSYNSPLHF. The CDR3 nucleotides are TGTGCCAGCCGCCCCCGGGACAGGGGTCTGGTTTCCTATAATTCACCCCTCCACTTT.

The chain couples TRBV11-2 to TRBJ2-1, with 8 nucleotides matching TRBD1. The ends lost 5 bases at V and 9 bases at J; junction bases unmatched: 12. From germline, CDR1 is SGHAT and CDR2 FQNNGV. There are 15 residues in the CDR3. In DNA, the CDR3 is TGTGCCAGCAGCCCGATCTCGACAGGACAGGGTGAGCAGTTCTTC. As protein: CASSPISTGQGEQFF.

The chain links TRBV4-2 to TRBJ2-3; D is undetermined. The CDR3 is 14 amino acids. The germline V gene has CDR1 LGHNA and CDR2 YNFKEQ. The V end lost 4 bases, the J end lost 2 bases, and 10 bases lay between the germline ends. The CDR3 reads CASSRGEATDTQYF. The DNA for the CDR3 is TGTGCCAGCAGCCGCGGAGAAGCCACAGATACGCAGTATTTT.

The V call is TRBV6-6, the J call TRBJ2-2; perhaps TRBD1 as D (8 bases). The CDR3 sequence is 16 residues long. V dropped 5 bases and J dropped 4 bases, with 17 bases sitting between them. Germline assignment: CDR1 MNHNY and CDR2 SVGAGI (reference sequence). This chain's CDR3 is CASSPTGGATTGELFF. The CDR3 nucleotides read TGTGCCAGCAGTCCAACAGGGGGGGCCACCACCGGGGAGCTGTTTTTT.

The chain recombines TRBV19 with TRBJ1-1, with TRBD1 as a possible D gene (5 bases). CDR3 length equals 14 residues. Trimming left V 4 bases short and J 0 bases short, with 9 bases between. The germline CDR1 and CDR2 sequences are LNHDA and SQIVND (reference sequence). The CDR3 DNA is TGTGCCAGTAGTACCAGGGACTTGAACACTGAAGCTTTCTTT. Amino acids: CASSTRDLNTEAFF.

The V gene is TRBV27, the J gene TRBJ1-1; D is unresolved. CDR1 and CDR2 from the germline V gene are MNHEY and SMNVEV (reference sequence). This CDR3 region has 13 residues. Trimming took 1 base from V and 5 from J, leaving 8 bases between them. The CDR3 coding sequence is TGTGCCAGCAGTTTATTTTCGACGACTGAAGCTTTCTTT. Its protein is CASSLFSTTEAFF.

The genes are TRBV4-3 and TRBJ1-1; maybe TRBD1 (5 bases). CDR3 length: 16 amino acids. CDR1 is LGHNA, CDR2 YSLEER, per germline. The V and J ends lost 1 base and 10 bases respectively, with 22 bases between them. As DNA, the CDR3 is TGCGCCAGCAGCCAAGGTCTGAAGGGGTGGATCGCCGGAGCTTTCTTT. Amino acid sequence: CASSQGLKGWIAGAFF.

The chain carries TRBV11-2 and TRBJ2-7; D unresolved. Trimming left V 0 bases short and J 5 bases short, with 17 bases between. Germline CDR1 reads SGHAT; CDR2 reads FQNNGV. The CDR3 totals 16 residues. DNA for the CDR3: TGTGCCAGCAGCTTAGATCGAGTAACGCCTCTCAACGAGCAGTACTTC. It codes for CASSLDRVTPLNEQYF.